The rows below give T cell receptor beta chains drawn from one sample of a study of cytotoxic CD8 clonotypes in ibrutinib-treated CLL. The table came from immunoSEQ multiplex PCR; TCRdb's copy has only in-frame clones and leaves some out. The sample yields 300,000 or so clones, roughly 71% seen once. Source: PBMCs, taken after 36 months of ibrutinib treatment. These receptors originate from a human donor with chronic lymphocytic leukemia. The CDR3 runs from the conserved cysteine through the conserved F or W. The D gene is left open where the match is weak. Size is stated for part of the rows, as once, few or many counts, or as a class when the clone is expanded.

abundance | d_gene | j_gene | v_gene | CDR3nt | CDR3aa
NA | TRBD1 | TRBJ1-1 | TRBV5-4 | TGTGCCAGCAGCCAAGGACAGGGGCGGTCTGAAGCTTTCTTT | CASSQGQGRSEAFF
NA | NA | TRBJ2-3 | TRBV5-1 | TGCGCCAGCAGCCGGACCTCGGGGGCGCAGTATTTT | CASSRTSGAQYF
NA | NA | TRBJ2-3 | TRBV18 | TGTGCCAGCTCACCCGAGACAGGAACAGATACGCAGTATTTT | CASSPETGTDTQYF
few | NA | TRBJ1-1 | TRBV29-1 | TGCAGCGTTGAACTGAGAATGGTAACTGAAGCTTTCTTT | CSVELRMVTEAFF
NA | NA | TRBJ1-6 | TRBV5-4 | TGTGCCAGCAGCACCTCTACGGAGGGGATGAATTCACCCCTCCACTTT | CASSTSTEGMNSPLHF
once | TRBD1 | TRBJ2-3 | TRBV29-1 | TGCAGCGTTGAACTGGACAGGATCACAGATACGCAGTATTTT | CSVELDRITDTQYF
NA | NA | TRBJ2-6 | TRBV6-1 | TGTGCCAGCGGGCGCTCTGGGGCCAACGTCCTGACTTTC | CASGRSGANVLTF
NA | NA | TRBJ2-5 | TRBV7-6 | TGTGCCAGCAGCTTAGTTCCGGGTCGGGAGACCCAGTACTTC | CASSLVPGRETQYF
few | NA | TRBJ1-2 | TRBV18 | TGTGCCAGCTCACCACCGGCGCGGTGGTGGGGCTACACCTTC | CASSPPARWWGYTF
once | TRBD2 | TRBJ2-1 | TRBV29-1 | TGCAGCGTTGCCCCCGGGACTAGCGGGAGATTCGTCAATGAGCAGTTCTTC | CSVAPGTSGRFVNEQFF
few | NA | TRBJ1-5 | TRBV7-6 | TGTGCCAGCAGCTTACCCCGCAAGCTCAATCAGCCCCAGCATTTT | CASSLPRKLNQPQHF
NA | TRBD2 | TRBJ2-3 | TRBV7-8 | TGTGCCAGCAGCTTAGTTTGGCTAGCGGGAGTCCCTAGCACAGATACGCAGTATTTT | CASSLVWLAGVPSTDTQYF
NA | NA | TRBJ1-2 | TRBV19 | TGTGCCAGTGGCTGGAGGACATATGGCTACACCTTC | CASGWRTYGYTF
few | NA | TRBJ1-5 | TRBV9 | TGTGCCAGCAGCGTGAGTGACAGCGCGAATCAGCCCCAGCATTTT | CASSVSDSANQPQHF
NA | TRBD2 | TRBJ2-2 | TRBV5-1 | TGCGCCAGTAGCGTCCCGGGACTAGCGGGGAGGAACACCGGGGAGCTGTTTTTT | CASSVPGLAGRNTGELFF
NA | NA | TRBJ2-7 | TRBV10-2 | TGCGCCAACCTAACAGATGAAGGCCTCTACGAGCAGTACTTC | CANLTDEGLYEQYF
once | NA | TRBJ2-7 | TRBV5-1 | TGCGCCAGCAGCCCCAGGGTGGGGGGTGGCGTAGCCTACGAGCAGTACTTC | CASSPRVGGGVAYEQYF
NA | TRBD2 | TRBJ2-7 | TRBV29-1 | TGCAGCGTTGGGGGCGGGAGCTCCTACGAGCAGTACTTC | CSVGGGSSYEQYF
NA | TRBD1 | TRBJ1-1 | TRBV4-1 | TGCGCCAGCAGCCAAGTATTGGGGACAGGGGGCACTGAAGCTTTCTTT | CASSQVLGTGGTEAFF
few | NA | TRBJ2-7 | TRBV7-2 | TGTGCCAGCAGCGCAGAGGTGGGAGGGCAGTACTTC | CASSAEVGGQYF
NA | NA | TRBJ2-5 | TRBV5-1 | TGCGCCAGCAGCACGCCGAGAAAAAAATCCCCAATCAAAGAGACCCAGTACTTC | CASSTPRKKSPIKETQYF
NA | NA | TRBJ1-1 | TRBV6-5 | TGTGCCAGCCTCGCGGGAACTGAAGCTTTCTTT | CASLAGTEAFF